Shown below are 20 T cell receptor beta chains from a single sample sequenced in a study of Ad26.COV2.S vaccination and SARS-CoV-2 variants (dated by TCRdb to the early 2020s). The receptor library was made with the immunoSEQ multiplex PCR assay. Entries here come from immuneACCESS through TCRdb and include only in-frame sequences with V and J called. Some clones fail to appear in such tables; in the studies checked, an unresolved V gene covers under half of the shortfall, and the cause of the remainder is unknown. This sample has approximately 340,000 clones in its table, and 80% to 90% of those were observed once. 2.5% to 3.5% of the sample lies in the top ten. The treatment or condition label for this specimen denotes: some 20 received Ad26.COV2.S at low or high dose, single or two shots; 5 received placebo; per-sample allocation not given. Repertoires of vaccine and placebo recipients were sequenced from samples taken on day 63 after the first injection.

Specimen: peripheral blood, collected in a trial of Ad26.COV2.S vaccine versus placebo. These receptor sequences come from a person between 18 and 65 years old who received the Ad26.COV2.S COVID-19 vaccine or a placebo.

This clone was observed once. V is TRBV25-1 and J is TRBJ2-6, with D unresolved. Trimming cost V 0 bases and J 3 bases, with 3 bases left between them. The CDR3 has 14 residues. CDR1 is MGHDK, CDR2 SYGVNS, per germline. The CDR3, as DNA: TGTGCCAGCAGTGAATACGGTGGGGCCAACGTCCTGACTTTC. This gives the protein CASSEYGGANVLTF.

The V call is TRBV6-2 or TRBV6-3, the J call TRBJ2-7; D remains ambiguous. V was cut by 6 bases and J by 4 bases, with 7 bases left in between. Germline loops: CDR1 MNHEY, CDR2 SVGEGT. CDR3 size: 11 residues. CDR3 bases: TGTGCCAGCAGCAAATTTTACGAGCAGTACTTC. This codes for CASSKFYEQYF.

The CDR3 DNA follows: TGTGCCACCCAGGAAATGGGGCGTTCTGGGGCCAACGTCCTGACTTTC. Translating it yields CATQEMGRSGANVLTF. The chain employs TRBV19 and TRBJ2-6, with a possible D match to TRBD1 (5 bases). Trimming took off 10 bases at V and 1 base at J, with 17 bases between the two ends. The CDR3 covers 16 residues. From germline, CDR1 is LNHDA and CDR2 SQIVND (reference sequence).

The chain has TRBV21-1 and TRBJ1-5; the table gives TRBD1 as D, unverified against the DNA. TRBV21-1 counts as a pseudogene. The CDR3 length is 12 residues. CDR3 sequence reads: CASSITRQPQHF. CDR3 DNA: TGTGCCAGCAGCATTACACGTCAGCCCCAGCATTTT.

The genes are TRBV30 and TRBJ1-3, with 12 bases matching TRBD1. V lost 3 bases, J lost 3 bases, and 9 bases stayed unmatched. CDR1 and CDR2 (germline): GTSNPN, SVGIG (reference sequence). The CDR3 extends over 17 amino acids. CDR3 region: CAWRRGTGGAGGNTIYF. The CDR3, as DNA: TGTGCCTGGAGACGCGGGACAGGGGGCGCGGGTGGAAACACCATATATTTT.

V gene TRBV7-9 combines with J gene TRBJ1-4; 9 bases match TRBD1. Germline CDR1 is SEHNR and CDR2 is FQNEAQ (reference sequence). CDR3 length: 15 amino acids. Losses at the gene ends were 5 bases for V and 3 bases for J; bases not matched to a gene: 4. The CDR3 sequence: CASSPHRGPNEKLFF. The CDR3 DNA follows: TGTGCCAGCAGCCCACACAGGGGGCCTAATGAAAAACTGTTTTTT.

The chain is built from TRBV30 and TRBJ1-5, with D unclear. The CDR3 has 12 amino acids. Germline V gene lookup returns CDR1 GTSNPN and CDR2 SVGIG (reference sequence). V lost 5 bases and J lost 3, with 8 bases in between. CDR3 sequence (DNA): TGTGCCTGGGGTCCCTTCAATCAGCCCCAGCATTTT. Its protein product is CAWGPFNQPQHF.

The gene calls are TRBV14 and TRBJ1-4, with no clear D. Germline V CDR1 and CDR2: SGHDN, FVKESK. The CDR3 is 11 amino acids. The germline V and J ends were trimmed by 5 bases and 14 bases, with 12 bases remaining between them. CDR3 in amino acids: CASSLPGRLFF. CDR3 sequence (DNA): TGTGCCAGCAGCTTACCCGGAAGGCTGTTTTTT.

The chain carries TRBV7-8 and TRBJ2-7, with 7 bases that match TRBD1. The CDR3 contains 19 residues. Trimming cost V 3 bases and J 3 bases; bases outside gene matches: 20. Germline V gene lookup returns CDR1 SGHVS and CDR2 FQNEAQ. The CDR3 DNA follows: TGTGCCAGCAGCTTTTATCCAACCCCCAAGGGACAGAGAAGCTACGAGCAGTACTTC. It yields the protein CASSFYPTPKGQRSYEQYF.

V is TRBV15 and J is TRBJ2-2; D remains ambiguous. Trimming took off 0 bases at V and 7 bases at J, with 9 bases between the two ends. This CDR3 has 14 residues. Germline V gene data show CDR1 as LNHNV and CDR2 as YYDKDF (reference sequence). The DNA of the CDR3 is TGTGCCACCAGCAGAGATAGGGTAGGCGGGGAGCTGTTTTTT. This encodes CATSRDRVGGELFF.

The chain combines TRBV5-1 with TRBJ1-1; D call uncertain. The germline gives CDR1 SGHRS, CDR2 YFSETQ. There are 15 residues in the CDR3. V lost 1 base, J lost 0 bases, and 10 bases lay in between. CDR3 coding DNA: TGCGCCAGCAGCTTGTGGGGTCCTATGAACACTGAAGCTTTCTTT. This encodes CASSLWGPMNTEAFF.

V gene TRBV4-3 combines with J gene TRBJ2-7; D not resolved. Germline assignment: CDR1 LGHNA and CDR2 YSLEER. The CDR3 totals 15 residues. The germline V and J ends were trimmed by 0 bases and 1 base, with 10 bases remaining between them. CDR3 residues: CASSQDTASSYEQYF. In DNA form, the CDR3 reads TGCGCCAGCAGCCAAGATACGGCGTCTTCCTACGAGCAGTACTTC.

The chain links TRBV15 to TRBJ1-2; D remains ambiguous. Germline V CDR1 and CDR2: LNHNV, YYDKDF (reference sequence). The V end was cut by 0 bases, the J end by 5 bases, with 22 bases between. There are 18 residues in the CDR3. In DNA, the CDR3 is TGTGCCACCAGCAGAGATCGGTCGGGAGTCGGGAAACTTTATGGCTACACCTTC. It is translated as CATSRDRSGVGKLYGYTF.

CDR3 sequence: CAISPAGQGAEQPQHF. CDR3 sequence (DNA): TGTGCCATCAGTCCAGCGGGACAGGGGGCGGAACAGCCCCAGCATTTT. The V and J genes are TRBV10-3 and TRBJ1-5; TRBD1 agrees at 12 bases. V dropped 5 bases and J dropped 7; count of bases not matched to a gene: 9. This CDR3 has 16 residues. Looked up from germline, CDR1 is ENHRY and CDR2 is SYGVKD.

J is TRBJ2-1 and V is TRBV11-3; TRBD1 agrees at 7 bases. Germline V gene sequence: CDR1 SGHNT, CDR2 YENEEA. The J segment lost 7 bases and the V segment lost 5 bases, leaving 17 bases of the junction unmatched. The CDR3 is made up of 17 amino acids. The CDR3 coding sequence is TGTGCCAGCAGCCCGCACCCCGGGACAGCGAAGTCAAATGAGCAGTTCTTC. The encoded protein is CASSPHPGTAKSNEQFF.

Written as DNA, the CDR3 is TGTGCCAGCAGCCAACGCCTTACTAGCAATCAGCCCCAGCATTTT. Residues: CASSQRLTSNQPQHF. The V gene is TRBV7-8, the J gene TRBJ1-5; D ambiguous. Trimming pared 5 bases from V and 0 bases from J, leaving 11 bases between. CDR1 SGHVS and CDR2 FQNEAQ come from the germline V gene. CDR3 length equals 15 residues.

The chain combines TRBV6-5 with TRBJ2-1, with D perhaps being TRBD1 or TRBD2 (5 bases each). Trimming removed 4 bases at V and 2 bases at J, with 15 bases between. CDR1 is MNHEY and CDR2 is SVGAGI in the germline V gene. This CDR3 contains 16 residues. The CDR3 DNA reads TGTGCCAGCAGTTCGCCGAGGGCAGGGACCTACAATGAGCAGTTCTTC. It yields the protein CASSSPRAGTYNEQFF.

The gene calls are TRBV7-9 and TRBJ1-1; D is perhaps TRBD1 (5 bases). The V gene lost 1 base and the J gene lost 8 bases, with 11 bases spanning the gap. This CDR3 comprises 13 residues. From germline, CDR1 is SEHNR and CDR2 FQNEAQ (reference sequence). CDR3 sequence reads: CASSLVMQGEAFF. The CDR3 DNA is TGTGCCAGCAGCTTAGTAATGCAGGGAGAAGCTTTCTTT.

The table lists this clone with a count of one. CDR3 in DNA: TGTGCCAGCAGCCCCTGGGGGGCAGATAATTCACCCCTCCACTTT. Its protein product is CASSPWGADNSPLHF. V usage is TRBV7-2 and J usage is TRBJ1-6; possibly TRBD1 for D (6 bases). Trimming stripped 5 bases from V and 5 bases from J, with 13 bases between. This CDR3 comprises 15 residues. Germline CDR1 SGHTA, CDR2 FQGNSA.

This sequence joins TRBV9 and TRBJ2-5; no definite D call. The V gene lost 4 bases and the J gene lost 5 bases, with 12 bases spanning the gap. The CDR3 runs 13 residues. Germline V gene sequence: CDR1 SGDLS, CDR2 YYNGEE. This CDR3 is CASSLIPGETQYF. The CDR3 DNA sequence: TGTGCCAGCAGCCTCATCCCGGGCGAGACCCAGTACTTC.